This T cell receptor (beta chain) was captured by sequencing in a study of cytomegalovirus exposure and HLA in healthy donors. 60 Vbeta and 13 Jbeta primers were used in PCR. Some clones are missing from TCRdb's copy, which holds only in-frame ones; the method was immunoSEQ multiplex PCR. The table shows 160,000 or so clones, with approximately 84% occurring only once. CDR1 is SGHRS and CDR2 is YFSETQ in the germline V gene. The CDR3 has 16 residues. After removal of 4 bases from V and 3 bases from J, the junction contained 4 bases not matched to a gene. A note on this clone: What it binds is unknown.

Regarding the study as a whole: Further analysis was carried out later, and it showed several of the most significant clusters appearing linked to common viral pathogens. CMV serostatus was the only immune exposure information that was available.

The V call is TRBV5-1, the J call TRBJ2-1; 13 bases align to TRBD2. The sequenced material came from PBMCs. The sequence came from a man younger than 40 in good health and CMV-seronegative. This CDR3 is CASSNGLAGVYNEQFF. CDR3 DNA: TGCGCCAGCAGCAATGGACTAGCGGGAGTCTACAATGAGCAGTTCTTC. The full variable domain, in which reference TRBV5-1 and TRBJ2-1 provide the parts outside the CDR3, is KAGVTQTPRYLIKTRGQQVTLSCSPISGHRSVSWYQQTPGQGLQFLFEYFSETQRNKGNFPGRFSGRQFSNSRSEMNVSTLELGDSALYLCASSNGLAGVYNEQFFGPGTRLTVL.